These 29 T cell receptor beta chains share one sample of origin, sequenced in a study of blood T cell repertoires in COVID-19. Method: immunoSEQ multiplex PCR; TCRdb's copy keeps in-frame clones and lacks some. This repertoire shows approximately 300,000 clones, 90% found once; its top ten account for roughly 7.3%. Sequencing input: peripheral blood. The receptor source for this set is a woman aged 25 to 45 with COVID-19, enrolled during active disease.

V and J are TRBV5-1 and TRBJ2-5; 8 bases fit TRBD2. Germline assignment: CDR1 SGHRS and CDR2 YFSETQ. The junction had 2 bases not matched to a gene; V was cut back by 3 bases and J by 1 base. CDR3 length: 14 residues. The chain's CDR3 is CASSYTSGQETQYF. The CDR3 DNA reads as TGCGCCAGCAGCTATACTAGCGGCCAAGAGACCCAGTACTTC.

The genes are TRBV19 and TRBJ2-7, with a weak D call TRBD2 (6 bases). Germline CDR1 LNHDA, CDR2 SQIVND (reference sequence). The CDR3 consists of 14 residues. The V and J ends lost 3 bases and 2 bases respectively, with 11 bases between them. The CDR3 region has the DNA TGTGCCAGTAGTATGGCTAGCGTTACCTACGAGCAGTACTTC. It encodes CASSMASVTYEQYF.

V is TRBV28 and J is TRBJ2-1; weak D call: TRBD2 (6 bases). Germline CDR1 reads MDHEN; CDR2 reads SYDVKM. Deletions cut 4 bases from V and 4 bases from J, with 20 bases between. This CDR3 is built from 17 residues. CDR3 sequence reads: CASSSSEVSGVYNEQFF. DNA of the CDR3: TGTGCCAGCAGTTCCTCGGAGGTTAGCGGAGTATACAATGAGCAGTTCTTC.

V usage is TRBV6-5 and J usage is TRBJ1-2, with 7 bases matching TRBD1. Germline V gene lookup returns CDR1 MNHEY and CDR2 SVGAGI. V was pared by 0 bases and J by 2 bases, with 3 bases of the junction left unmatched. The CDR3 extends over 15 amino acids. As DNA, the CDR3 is TGTGCCAGCAGTTACTCGCCCAGGGGGAACTATGGCTACACCTTC. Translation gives CASSYSPRGNYGYTF.

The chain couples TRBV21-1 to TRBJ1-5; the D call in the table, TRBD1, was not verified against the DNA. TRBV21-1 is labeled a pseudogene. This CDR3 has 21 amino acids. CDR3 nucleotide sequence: TGTGCCAGCAGCAAATGGAGATCTGGGGACGGACAGCCTTCTAGCAATCAGCCCCAGCATTTT. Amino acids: CASSKWRSGDGQPSSNQPQHF.

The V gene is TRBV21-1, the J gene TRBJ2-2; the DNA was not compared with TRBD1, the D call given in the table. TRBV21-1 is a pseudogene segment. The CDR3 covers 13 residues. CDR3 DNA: TGTGCCAGCCCCGCTACAGACACCGGGGAGCTGTTTTTT. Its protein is CASPATDTGELFF.

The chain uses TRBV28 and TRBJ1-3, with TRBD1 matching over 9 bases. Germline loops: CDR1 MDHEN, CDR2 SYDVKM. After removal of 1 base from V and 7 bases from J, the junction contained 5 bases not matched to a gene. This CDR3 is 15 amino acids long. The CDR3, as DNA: TGTGCCAGCAGTTTATCCACAGGGGGCCGTAACACCATATATTTT. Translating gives CASSLSTGGRNTIYF.

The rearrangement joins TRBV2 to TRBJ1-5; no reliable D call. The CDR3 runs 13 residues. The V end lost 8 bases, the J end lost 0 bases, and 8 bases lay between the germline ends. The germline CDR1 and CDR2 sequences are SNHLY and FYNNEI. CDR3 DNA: TGTGCCAGCCGGAGGAATAGCAATCAGCCCCAGCATTTT. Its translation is CASRRNSNQPQHF.

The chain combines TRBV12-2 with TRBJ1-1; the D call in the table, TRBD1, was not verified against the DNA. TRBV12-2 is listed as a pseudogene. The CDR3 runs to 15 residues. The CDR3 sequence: CASRLVTGMNTEAFF. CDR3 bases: TGTGCAAGTCGCCTCGTGACAGGCATGAACACTGAAGCTTTCTTT.

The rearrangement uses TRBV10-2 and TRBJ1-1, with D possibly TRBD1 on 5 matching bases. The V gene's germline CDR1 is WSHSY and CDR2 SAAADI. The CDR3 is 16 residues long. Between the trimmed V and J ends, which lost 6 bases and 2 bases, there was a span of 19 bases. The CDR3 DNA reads TGCGCCAGCAGCCACCTGTTACGGGGGTTAAACACTGAAGCTTTCTTT. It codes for CASSHLLRGLNTEAFF.

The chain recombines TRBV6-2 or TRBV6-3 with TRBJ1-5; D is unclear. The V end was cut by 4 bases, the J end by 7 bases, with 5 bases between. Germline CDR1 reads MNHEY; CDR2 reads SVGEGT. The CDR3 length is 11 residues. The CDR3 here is CASSSGQPQHF. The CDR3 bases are TGTGCCAGCAGTTCGGGGCAGCCCCAGCATTTT.

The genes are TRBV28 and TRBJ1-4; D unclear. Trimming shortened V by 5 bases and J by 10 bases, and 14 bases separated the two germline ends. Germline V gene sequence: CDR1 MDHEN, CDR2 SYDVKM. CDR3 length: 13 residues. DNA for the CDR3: TGTGCCAGCAGTCTAATGTCCCCAATAAAACTGTTTTTT. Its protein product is CASSLMSPIKLFF.

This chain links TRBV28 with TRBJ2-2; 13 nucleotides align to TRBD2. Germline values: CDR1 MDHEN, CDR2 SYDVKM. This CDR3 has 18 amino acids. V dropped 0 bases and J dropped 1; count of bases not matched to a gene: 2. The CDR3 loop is CASSLWGLAGRNTGELFF. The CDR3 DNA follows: TGTGCCAGCAGTTTATGGGGACTAGCGGGGCGGAACACCGGGGAGCTGTTTTTT.

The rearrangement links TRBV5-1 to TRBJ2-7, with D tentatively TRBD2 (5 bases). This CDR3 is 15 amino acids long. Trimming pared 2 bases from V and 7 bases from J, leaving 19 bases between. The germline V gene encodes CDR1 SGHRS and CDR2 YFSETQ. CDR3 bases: TGCGCCAGCAGCTTTCGGCGGGTAGGACCTACGGAGCAGTACTTC. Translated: CASSFRRVGPTEQYF.

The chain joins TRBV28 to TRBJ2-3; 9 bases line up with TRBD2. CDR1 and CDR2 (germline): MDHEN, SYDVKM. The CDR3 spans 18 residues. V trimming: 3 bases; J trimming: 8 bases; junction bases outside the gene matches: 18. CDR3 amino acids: CASSLEGALAGKVGTQYF. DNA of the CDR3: TGTGCCAGCAGTTTGGAAGGGGCCCTAGCGGGAAAAGTCGGTACGCAGTATTTT.

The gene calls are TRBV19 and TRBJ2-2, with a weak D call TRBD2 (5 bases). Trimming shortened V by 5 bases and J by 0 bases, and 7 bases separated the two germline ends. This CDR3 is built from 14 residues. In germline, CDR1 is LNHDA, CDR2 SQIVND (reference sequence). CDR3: CASSPLANTGELFF. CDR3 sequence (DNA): TGTGCCAGTAGTCCACTAGCGAACACCGGGGAGCTGTTTTTT.

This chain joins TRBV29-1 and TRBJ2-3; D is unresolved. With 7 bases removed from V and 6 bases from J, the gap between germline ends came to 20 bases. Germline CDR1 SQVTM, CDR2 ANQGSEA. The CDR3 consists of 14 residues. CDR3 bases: TGCAGCGCTCCGCTTGGCGGCCCTAAGGATACGCAGTATTTT. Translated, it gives CSAPLGGPKDTQYF.

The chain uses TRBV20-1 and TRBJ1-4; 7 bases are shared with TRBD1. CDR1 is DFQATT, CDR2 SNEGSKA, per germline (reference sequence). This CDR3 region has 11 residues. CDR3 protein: CAGQVGEKLFF. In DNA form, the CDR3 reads TGCGCCGGACAGGTCGGGGAAAAACTGTTTTTT.

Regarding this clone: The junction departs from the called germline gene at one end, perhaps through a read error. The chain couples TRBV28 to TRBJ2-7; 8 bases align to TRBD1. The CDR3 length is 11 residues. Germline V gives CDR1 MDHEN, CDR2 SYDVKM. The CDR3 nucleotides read TGTGCCAGCAGTTCTACCGGGACAGGCGACTTC. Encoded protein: CASSSTGTGDF.

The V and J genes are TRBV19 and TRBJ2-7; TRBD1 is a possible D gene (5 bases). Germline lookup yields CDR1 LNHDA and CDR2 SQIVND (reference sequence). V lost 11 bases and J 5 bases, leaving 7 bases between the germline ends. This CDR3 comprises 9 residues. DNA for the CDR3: TGTGCCGTCAGGGACGAGCAGTACTTC. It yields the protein CAVRDEQYF.

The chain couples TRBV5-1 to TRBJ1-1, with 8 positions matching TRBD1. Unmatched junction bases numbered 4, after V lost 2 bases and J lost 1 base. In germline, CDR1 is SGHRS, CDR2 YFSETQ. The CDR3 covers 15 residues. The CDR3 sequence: CASSFHGTGNTEAFF. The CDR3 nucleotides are TGCGCCAGCAGCTTCCACGGGACAGGGAACACTGAAGCTTTCTTT.

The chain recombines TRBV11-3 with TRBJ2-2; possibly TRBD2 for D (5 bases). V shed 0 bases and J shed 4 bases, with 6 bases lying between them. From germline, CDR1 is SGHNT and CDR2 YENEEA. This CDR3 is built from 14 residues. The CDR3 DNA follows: TGTGCCAGCAGCTTAGATAGCGTCACCGGGGAGCTGTTTTTT. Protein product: CASSLDSVTGELFF.

This CDR3 reads CASSPTFTPSYGYTF. The CDR3 DNA reads as TGTGCCAGCAGCCCCACGTTTACTCCTAGCTATGGCTACACCTTC. This rearrangement joins TRBV28 to TRBJ1-2; the D is unclear. CDR1 and CDR2 (germline): MDHEN, SYDVKM. The CDR3 contains 15 residues. Deletions cut 6 bases from V and 4 bases from J, with 18 bases between.

The CDR3 loop is CASSLTPSNQPQHF. For the CDR3, the DNA is TGCGCCAGCAGCCTGACACCCAGCAATCAGCCCCAGCATTTT. The chain uses TRBV5-1 and TRBJ1-5; D uncertain. V lost 4 bases and J 1 base, leaving 9 bases between the germline ends. CDR1 and CDR2 from the germline V gene are SGHRS and YFSETQ. CDR3 length: 14 residues.

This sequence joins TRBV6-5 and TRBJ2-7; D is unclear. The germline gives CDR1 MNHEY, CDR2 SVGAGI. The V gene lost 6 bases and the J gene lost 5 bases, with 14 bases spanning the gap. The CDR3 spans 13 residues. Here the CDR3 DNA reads TGTGCCAGCAGGAGAGTAAACCCACACGAGCAGTACTTC. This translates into CASRRVNPHEQYF.

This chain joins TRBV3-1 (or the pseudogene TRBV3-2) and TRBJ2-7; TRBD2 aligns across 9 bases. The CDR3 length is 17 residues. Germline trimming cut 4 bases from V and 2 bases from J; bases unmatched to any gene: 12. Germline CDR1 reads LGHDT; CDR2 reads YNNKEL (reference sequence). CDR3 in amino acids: CASSPGSGRSRTYEQYF. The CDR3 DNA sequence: TGTGCCAGCAGCCCCGGTAGCGGGAGAAGCAGGACCTACGAGCAGTACTTC.

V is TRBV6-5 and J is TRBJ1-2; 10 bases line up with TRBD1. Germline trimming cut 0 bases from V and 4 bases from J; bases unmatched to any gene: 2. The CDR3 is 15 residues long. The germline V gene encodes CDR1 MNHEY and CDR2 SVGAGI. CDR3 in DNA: TGTGCCAGCAGTTACTCGACAGGGGGCACCTATGGCTACACCTTC. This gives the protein CASSYSTGGTYGYTF.

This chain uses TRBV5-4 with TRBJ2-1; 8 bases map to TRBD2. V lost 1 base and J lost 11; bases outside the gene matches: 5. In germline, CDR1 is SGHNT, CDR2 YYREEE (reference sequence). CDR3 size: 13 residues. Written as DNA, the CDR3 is TGTGCCAGCAGCTTGCGGGAGCGGGAGCAGCAGTTCTTC. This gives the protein CASSLREREQQFF.

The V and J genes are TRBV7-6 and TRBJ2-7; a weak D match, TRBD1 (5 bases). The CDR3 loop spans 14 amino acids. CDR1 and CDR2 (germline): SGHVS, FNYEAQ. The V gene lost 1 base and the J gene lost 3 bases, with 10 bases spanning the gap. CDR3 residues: CASSLDSRDYEQYF. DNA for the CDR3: TGTGCCAGCAGCTTAGATTCCAGGGACTACGAGCAGTACTTC. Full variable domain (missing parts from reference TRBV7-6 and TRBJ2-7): GAGVSQSPRYKVTKRGQDVALRCDPISGHVSLYWYRQALGQGPEFLTYFNYEAQQDKSGLPNDRFSAERPEGSISTLTIQRTEQRDSAMYRCASSLDSRDYEQYFGPGTRLTVT.